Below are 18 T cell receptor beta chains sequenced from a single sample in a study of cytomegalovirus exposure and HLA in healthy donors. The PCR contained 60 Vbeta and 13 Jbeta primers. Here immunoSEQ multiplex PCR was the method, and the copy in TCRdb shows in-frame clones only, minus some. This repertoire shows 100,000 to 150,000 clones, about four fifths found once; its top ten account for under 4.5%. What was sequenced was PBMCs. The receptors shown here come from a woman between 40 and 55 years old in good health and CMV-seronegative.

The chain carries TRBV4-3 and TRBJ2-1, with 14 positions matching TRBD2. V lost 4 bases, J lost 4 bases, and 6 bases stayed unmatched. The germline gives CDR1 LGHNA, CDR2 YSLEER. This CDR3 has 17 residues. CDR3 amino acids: CASSPAGTSGGYNEQFF. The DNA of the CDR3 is TGCGCCAGCAGCCCTGCCGGGACTAGCGGGGGTTACAATGAGCAGTTCTTC.

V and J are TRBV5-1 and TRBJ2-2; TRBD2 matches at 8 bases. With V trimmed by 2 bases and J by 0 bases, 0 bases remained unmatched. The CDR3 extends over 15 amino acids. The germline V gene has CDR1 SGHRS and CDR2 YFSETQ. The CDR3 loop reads CASSLLAANTGELFF. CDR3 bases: TGCGCCAGCAGCTTACTAGCGGCGAACACCGGGGAGCTGTTTTTT. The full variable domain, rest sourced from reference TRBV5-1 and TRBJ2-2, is KAGVTQTPRYLIKTRGQQVTLSCSPISGHRSVSWYQQTPGQGLQFLFEYFSETQRNKGNFPGRFSGRQFSNSRSEMNVSTLELGDSALYLCASSLLAANTGELFFGEGSRLTVL.

The CDR3 DNA is TGTGCCAGCAGCTTAGGGGACAGGGGGACCTACGAGCAGTACTTC. Amino acid sequence: CASSLGDRGTYEQYF. The chain has TRBV7-9 and TRBJ2-7; 11 positions match TRBD1. CDR1 and CDR2 from the germline V gene are SEHNR and FQNEAQ (reference sequence). CDR3 size: 15 residues. The V segment lost 1 base and the J segment 2 bases; nucleotides outside the gene matches: 1. Filled out from reference TRBV7-9 and TRBJ2-7, the complete variable domain reads DTGVSQNPRHKITKRGQNVTFRCDPISEHNRLYWYRQTLGQGPEFLTYFQNEAQLEKSRLLSDRFSAERPKGSFSTLEIQRTEQGDSAMYLCASSLGDRGTYEQYFGPGTRLTVT.

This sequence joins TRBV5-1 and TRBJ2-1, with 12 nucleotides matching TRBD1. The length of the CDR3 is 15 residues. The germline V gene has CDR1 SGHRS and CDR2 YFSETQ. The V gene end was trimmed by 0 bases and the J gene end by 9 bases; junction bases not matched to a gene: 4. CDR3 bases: TGCGCCAGCAGCTTGGAAGGGACAGGGGGCGGTGAGCAGTTCTTC. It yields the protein CASSLEGTGGGEQFF. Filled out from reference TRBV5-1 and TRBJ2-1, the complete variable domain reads KAGVTQTPRYLIKTRGQQVTLSCSPISGHRSVSWYQQTPGQGLQFLFEYFSETQRNKGNFPGRFSGRQFSNSRSEMNVSTLELGDSALYLCASSLEGTGGGEQFFGPGTRLTVL.

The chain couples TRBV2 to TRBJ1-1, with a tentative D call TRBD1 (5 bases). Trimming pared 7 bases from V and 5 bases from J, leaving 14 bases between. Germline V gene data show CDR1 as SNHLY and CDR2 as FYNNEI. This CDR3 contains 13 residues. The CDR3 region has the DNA TGTGCCAGCACCCCACAGGCCCTGACTGAAGCTTTCTTT. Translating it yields CASTPQALTEAFF.

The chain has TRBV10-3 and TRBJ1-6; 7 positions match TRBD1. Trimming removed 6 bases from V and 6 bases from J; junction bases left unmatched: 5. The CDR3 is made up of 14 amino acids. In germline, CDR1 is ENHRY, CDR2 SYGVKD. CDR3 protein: CAISSTGVNSPLHF. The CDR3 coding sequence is TGTGCCATCAGCTCCACAGGGGTTAATTCACCCCTCCACTTT.

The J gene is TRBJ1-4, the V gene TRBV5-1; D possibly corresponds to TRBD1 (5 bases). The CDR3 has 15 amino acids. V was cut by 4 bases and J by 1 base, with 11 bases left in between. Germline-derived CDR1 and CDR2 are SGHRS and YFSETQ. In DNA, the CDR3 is TGCGCCAGCAGCCTGGGTGACAGAACTAATGAAAAACTGTTTTTT. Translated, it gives CASSLGDRTNEKLFF.

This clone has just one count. The CDR3 loop reads CASSLASQTNEKLFF. In DNA form, the CDR3 reads TGTGCCAGCAGCTTAGCTTCCCAAACTAATGAAAAACTGTTTTTT. The J gene is TRBJ1-4, the V gene TRBV7-8; no definite D call. The CDR3 has 15 residues. Trimming pared 0 bases from V and 1 base from J, leaving 6 bases between. Germline lookup yields CDR1 SGHVS and CDR2 FQNEAQ.

The CDR3: CASSSGNSYEQYF. DNA of the CDR3: TGTGCCAGCAGCTCTGGTAACTCCTACGAGCAGTACTTC. This sequence joins TRBV7-2 and TRBJ2-5; D unresolved. The J call is in doubt because the DNA end fits TRBJ2-7 better. CDR3 length: 13 amino acids. Germline loops: CDR1 SGHTA, CDR2 FQGNSA.

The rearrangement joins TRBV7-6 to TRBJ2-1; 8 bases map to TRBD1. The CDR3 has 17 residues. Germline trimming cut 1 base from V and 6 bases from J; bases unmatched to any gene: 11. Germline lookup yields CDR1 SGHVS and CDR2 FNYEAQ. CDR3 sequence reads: CASSLGAGGGYINEQFF. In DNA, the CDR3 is TGTGCCAGCAGCTTAGGGGCAGGGGGCGGATATATCAATGAGCAGTTCTTC.

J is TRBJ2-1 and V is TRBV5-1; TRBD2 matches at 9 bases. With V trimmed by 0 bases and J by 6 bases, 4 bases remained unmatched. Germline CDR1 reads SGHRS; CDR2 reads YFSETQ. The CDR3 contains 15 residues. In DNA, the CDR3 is TGCGCCAGCAGCTTGGGGGGCGGGAGGGGCAATGAGCAGTTCTTC. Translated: CASSLGGGRGNEQFF.

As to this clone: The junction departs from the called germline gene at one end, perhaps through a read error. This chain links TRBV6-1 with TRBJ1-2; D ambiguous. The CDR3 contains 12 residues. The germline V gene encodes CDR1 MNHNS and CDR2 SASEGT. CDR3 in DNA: TGTGCCAGCAGTGAACCCCTCGCCGCTGTCAGCTTC. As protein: CASSEPLAAVSF.

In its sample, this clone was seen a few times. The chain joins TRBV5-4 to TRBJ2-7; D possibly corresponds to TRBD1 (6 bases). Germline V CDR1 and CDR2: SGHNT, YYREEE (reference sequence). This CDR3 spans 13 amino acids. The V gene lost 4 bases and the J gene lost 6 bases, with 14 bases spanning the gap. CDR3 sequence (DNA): TGTGCCAGCAGCCAGGACAGCCGAAGCGAGCAGTACTTC. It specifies CASSQDSRSEQYF.

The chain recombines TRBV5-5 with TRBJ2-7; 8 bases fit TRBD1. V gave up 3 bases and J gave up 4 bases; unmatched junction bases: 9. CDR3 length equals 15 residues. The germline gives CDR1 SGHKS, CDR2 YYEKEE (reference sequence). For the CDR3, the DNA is TGTGCCAGCAGCTCCTGGTCAGGGGGCGCGTACGAGCAGTACTTC. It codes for CASSSWSGGAYEQYF.

Here the CDR3 DNA reads TGTGCCAGCAGCTCCCGGGACAGGGTCCCGACCGGGGAGCTGTTTTTT. Encoded protein: CASSSRDRVPTGELFF. The gene calls are TRBV7-9 and TRBJ2-2, with 9 bases fitting TRBD1. Unmatched junction bases numbered 8, after V lost 4 bases and J lost 5 bases. Germline CDR1 and CDR2: SEHNR and FQNEAQ (reference sequence). CDR3 size: 16 residues.

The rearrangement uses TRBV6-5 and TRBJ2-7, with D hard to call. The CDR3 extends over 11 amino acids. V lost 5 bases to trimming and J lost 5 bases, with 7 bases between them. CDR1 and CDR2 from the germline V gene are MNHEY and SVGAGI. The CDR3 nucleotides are TGTGCCAGCAGTAAATATAACGAGCAGTACTTC. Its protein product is CASSKYNEQYF.

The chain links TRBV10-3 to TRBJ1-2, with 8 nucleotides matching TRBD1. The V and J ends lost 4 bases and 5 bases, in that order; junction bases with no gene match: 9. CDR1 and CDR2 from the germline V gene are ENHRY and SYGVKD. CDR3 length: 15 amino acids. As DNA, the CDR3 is TGTGCCATCAGTGCCGGGGACAGGCAGACTTATGGCTACACCTTC. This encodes CAISAGDRQTYGYTF.

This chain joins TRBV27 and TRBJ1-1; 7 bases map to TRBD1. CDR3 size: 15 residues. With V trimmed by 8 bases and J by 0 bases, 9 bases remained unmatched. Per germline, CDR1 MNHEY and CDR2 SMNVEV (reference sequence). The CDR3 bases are TGTGCCAGCCGCCGGGGGACAGCCATGAACACTGAAGCTTTCTTT. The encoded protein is CASRRGTAMNTEAFF.